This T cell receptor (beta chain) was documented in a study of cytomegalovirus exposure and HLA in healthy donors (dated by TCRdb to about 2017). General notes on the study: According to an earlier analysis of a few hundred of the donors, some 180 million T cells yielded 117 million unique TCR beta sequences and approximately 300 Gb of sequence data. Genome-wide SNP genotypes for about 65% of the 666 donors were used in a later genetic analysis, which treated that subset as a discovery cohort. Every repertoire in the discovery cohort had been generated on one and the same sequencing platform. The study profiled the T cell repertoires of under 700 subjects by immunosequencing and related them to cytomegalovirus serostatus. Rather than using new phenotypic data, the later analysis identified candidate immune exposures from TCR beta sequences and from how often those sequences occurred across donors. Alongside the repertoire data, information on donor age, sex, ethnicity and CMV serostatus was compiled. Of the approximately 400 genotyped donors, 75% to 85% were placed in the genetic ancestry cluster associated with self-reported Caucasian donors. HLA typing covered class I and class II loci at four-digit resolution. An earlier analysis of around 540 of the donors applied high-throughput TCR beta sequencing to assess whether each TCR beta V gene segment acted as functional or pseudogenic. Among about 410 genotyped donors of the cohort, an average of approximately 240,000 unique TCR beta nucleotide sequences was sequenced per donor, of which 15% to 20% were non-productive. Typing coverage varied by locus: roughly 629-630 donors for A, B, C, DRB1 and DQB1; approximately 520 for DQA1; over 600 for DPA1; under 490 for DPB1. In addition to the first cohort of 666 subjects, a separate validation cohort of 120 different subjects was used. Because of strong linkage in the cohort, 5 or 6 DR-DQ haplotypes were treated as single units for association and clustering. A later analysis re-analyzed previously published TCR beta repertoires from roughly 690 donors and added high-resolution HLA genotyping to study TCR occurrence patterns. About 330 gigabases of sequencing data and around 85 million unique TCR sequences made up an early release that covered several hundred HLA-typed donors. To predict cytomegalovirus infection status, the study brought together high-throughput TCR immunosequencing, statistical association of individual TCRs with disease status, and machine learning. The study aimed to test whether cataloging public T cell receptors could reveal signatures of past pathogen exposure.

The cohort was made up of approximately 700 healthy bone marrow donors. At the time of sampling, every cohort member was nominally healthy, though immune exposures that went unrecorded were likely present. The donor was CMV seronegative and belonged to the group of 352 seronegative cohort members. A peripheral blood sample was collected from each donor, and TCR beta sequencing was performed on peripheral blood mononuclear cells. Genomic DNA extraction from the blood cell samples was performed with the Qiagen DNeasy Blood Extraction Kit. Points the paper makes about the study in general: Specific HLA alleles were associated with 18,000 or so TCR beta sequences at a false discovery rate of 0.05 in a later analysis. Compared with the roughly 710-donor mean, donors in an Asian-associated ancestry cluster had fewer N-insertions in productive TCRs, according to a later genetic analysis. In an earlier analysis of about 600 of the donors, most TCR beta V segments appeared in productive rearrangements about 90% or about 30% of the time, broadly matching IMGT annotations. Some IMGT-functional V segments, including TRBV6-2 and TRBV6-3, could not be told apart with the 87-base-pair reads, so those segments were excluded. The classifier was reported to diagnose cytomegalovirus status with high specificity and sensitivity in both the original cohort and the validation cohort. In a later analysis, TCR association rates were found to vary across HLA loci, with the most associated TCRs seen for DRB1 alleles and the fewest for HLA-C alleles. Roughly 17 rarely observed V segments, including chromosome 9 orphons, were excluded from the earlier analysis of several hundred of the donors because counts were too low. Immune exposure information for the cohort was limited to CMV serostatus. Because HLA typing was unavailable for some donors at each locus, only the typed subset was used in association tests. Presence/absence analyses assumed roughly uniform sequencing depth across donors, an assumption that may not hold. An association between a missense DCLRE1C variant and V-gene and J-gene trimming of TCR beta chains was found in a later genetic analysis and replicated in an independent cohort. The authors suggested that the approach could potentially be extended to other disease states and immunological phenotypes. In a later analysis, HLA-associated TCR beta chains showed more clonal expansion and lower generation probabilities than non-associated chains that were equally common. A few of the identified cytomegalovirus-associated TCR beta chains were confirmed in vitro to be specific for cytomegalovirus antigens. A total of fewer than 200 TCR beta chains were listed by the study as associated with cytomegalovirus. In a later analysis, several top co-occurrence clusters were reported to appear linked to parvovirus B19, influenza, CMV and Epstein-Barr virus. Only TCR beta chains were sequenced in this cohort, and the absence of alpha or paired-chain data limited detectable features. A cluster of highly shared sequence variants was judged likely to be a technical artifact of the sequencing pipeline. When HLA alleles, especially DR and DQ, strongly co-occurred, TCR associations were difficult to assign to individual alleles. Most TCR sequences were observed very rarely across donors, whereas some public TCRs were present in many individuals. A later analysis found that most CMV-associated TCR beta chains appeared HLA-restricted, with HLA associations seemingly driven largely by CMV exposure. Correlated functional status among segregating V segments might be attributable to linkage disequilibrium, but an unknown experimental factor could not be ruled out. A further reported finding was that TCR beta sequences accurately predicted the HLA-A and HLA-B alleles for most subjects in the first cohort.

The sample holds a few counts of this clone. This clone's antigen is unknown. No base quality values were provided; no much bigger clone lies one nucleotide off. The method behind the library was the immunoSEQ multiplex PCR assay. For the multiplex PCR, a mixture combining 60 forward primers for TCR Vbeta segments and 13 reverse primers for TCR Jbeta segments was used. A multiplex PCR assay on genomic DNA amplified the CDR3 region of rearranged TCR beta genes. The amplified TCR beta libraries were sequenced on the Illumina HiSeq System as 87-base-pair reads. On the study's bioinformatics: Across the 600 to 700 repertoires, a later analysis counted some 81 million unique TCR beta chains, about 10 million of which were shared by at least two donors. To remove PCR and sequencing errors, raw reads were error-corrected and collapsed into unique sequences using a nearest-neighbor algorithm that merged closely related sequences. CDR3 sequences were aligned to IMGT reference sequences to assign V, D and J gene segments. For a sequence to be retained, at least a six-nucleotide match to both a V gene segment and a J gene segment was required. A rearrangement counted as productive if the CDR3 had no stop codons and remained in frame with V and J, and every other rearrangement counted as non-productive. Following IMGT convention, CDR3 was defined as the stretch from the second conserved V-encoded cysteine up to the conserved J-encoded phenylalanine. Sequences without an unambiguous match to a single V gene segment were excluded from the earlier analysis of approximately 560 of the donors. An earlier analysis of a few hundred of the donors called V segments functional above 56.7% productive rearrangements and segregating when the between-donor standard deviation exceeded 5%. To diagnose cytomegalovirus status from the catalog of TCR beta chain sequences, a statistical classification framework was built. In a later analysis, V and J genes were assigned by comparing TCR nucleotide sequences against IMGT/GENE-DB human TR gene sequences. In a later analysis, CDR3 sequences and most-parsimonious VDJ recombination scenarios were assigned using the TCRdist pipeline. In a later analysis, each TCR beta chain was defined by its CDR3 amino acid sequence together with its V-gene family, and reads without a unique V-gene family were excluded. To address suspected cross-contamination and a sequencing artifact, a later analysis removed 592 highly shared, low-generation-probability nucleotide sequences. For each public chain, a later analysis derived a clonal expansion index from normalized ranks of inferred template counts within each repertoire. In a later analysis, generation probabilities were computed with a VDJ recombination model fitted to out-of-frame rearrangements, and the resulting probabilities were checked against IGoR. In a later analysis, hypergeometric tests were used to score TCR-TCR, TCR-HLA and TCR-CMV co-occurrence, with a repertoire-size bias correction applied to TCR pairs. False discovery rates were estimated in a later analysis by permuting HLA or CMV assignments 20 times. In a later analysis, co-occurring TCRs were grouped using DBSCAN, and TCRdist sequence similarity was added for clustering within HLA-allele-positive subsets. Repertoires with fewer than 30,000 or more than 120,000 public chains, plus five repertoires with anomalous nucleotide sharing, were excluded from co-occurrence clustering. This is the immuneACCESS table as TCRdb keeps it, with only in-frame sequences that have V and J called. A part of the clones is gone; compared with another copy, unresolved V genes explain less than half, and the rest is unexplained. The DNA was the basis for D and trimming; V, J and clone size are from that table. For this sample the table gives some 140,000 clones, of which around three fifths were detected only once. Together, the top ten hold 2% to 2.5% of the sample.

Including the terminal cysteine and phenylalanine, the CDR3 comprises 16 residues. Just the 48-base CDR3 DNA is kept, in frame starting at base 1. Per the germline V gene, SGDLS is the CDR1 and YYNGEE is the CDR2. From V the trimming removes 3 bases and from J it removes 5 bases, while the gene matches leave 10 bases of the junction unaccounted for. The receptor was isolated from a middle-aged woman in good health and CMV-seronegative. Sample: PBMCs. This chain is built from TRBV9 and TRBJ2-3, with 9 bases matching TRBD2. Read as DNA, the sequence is TGTGCCAGCAGCGCCCGCTCCAGCGGGGGGATAGATACGCAGTATTTT. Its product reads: CASSARSSGGIDTQYF.